This entry describes one T cell receptor (beta chain). The study ran its PCR with 60 Vbeta and 13 Jbeta primers. Study processing details: An analysis performed later counted roughly 80 million unique TCR beta chains (roughly 11 million of them shared). TCRdb's table, derived via immunoSEQ multiplex PCR, lists solely in-frame clones and lacks some. V and J calls and clone size are given by that table; D and trimming were obtained from the DNA. The sample has about 57,000 clones; over 75% are singletons. The CDR3 sequence is 14 residues long. V was trimmed by 2 bases and J by 4 bases, leaving 10 bases between them. CDR1 is MNHEY and CDR2 is SVGAGI in the germline V gene. This specimen comes from a study of cytomegalovirus exposure and HLA in healthy donors.

The genes are TRBV6-5 and TRBJ2-3, with a weak D call TRBD2 (6 bases). Sequencing used PBMCs. The clonotype was recovered from a male donor in good health and CMV-seronegative. The DNA for the CDR3 is TGTGCCAGCAGTTACGCCCCGGGAGCAGATACGCAGTATTTT. Its translation is CASSYAPGADTQYF.